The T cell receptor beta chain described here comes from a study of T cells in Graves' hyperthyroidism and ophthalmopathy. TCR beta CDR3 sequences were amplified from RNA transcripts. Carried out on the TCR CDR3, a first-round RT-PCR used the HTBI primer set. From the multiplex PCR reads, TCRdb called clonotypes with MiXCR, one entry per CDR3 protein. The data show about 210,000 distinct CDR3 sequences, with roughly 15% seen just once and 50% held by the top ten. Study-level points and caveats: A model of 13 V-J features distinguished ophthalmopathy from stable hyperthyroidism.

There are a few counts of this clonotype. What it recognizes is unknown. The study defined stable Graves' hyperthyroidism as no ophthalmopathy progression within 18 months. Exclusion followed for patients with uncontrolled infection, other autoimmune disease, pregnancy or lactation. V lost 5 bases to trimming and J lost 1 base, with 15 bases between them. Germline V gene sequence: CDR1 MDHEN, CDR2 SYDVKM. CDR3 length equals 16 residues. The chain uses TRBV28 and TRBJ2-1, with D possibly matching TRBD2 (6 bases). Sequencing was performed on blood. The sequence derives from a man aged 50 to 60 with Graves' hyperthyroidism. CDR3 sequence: CASSPRDFHSYNEQFF. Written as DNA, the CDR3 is TGTGCCAGCAGTCCCCGGGACTTTCATTCCTACAATGAGCAGTTCTTC.